One and the same sample provided the 25 T cell receptor beta chains below, sequenced in a study of cytomegalovirus exposure and HLA in healthy donors. Method: immunoSEQ multiplex PCR; TCRdb's copy keeps in-frame clones and lacks some. The table has around 140,000 clones, approximately 90% seen once. The sample taken for sequencing was PBMCs. The receptors were sampled from a man younger than 35 in good health and CMV-seropositive.

This clone was counted a single time. The V gene is TRBV28, the J gene TRBJ2-7; 9 bases line up with TRBD1. V gave up 1 base and J gave up 5 bases; unmatched junction bases: 9. Germline V CDR1 and CDR2: MDHEN, SYDVKM. CDR3 length: 16 amino acids. The CDR3 loop is CASSLYAGTGSHEQYF. The CDR3 DNA is TGTGCCAGCAGTTTATACGCCGGGACAGGGTCTCACGAGCAGTACTTC. Complete variable domain (other parts from reference TRBV28 and TRBJ2-7): DVKVTQSSRYLVKRTGEKVFLECVQDMDHENMFWYRQDPGLGLRLIYFSYDVKMKEKGDIPEGYSVSREKKERFSLILESASTNQTSMYLCASSLYAGTGSHEQYFGPGTRLTVT.

This clone was seen a single time. The chain links TRBV18 to TRBJ2-7, with D tentatively TRBD1 (6 bases). The V end lost 2 bases, the J end lost 2 bases, and 10 bases lay between the germline ends. The CDR3 is 14 amino acids. Germline CDR1 reads KGHSH; CDR2 reads LQKENI. The CDR3 nucleotides are TGTGCCAGCTCACCAGACAGGAAGGCCTACGAGCAGTACTTC. Amino acids: CASSPDRKAYEQYF.

The chain has TRBV5-1 and TRBJ1-6; D may be TRBD1 (6 bases). Germline-derived CDR1 and CDR2 are SGHRS and YFSETQ. V shed 8 bases and J shed 7 bases, with 16 bases lying between them. The CDR3 contains 14 residues. This CDR3 is CARFGQQENSPLHF. The CDR3, as DNA: TGCGCCAGATTCGGACAGCAGGAAAATTCACCCCTCCACTTT.

This clone has only a few counts. The rearrangement links TRBV7-9 to TRBJ2-7; 13 bases match TRBD2. CDR1 SEHNR and CDR2 FQNEAQ come from the germline V gene (reference sequence). CDR3 length: 17 amino acids. Germline trimming cut 5 bases from V and 4 bases from J; bases unmatched to any gene: 11. The CDR3 loop reads CASSPRTSGGNGYEQYF. DNA for the CDR3: TGTGCCAGCAGCCCCCGGACTAGCGGGGGCAACGGGTACGAGCAGTACTTC.

The rearrangement joins TRBV27 to TRBJ2-3; weak D call: TRBD1 (6 bases). V was shortened by 1 base and J by 0 bases, with 8 bases between the two germline ends. The CDR3 loop spans 15 amino acids. Germline CDR1 is MNHEY and CDR2 is SMNVEV (reference sequence). The CDR3 loop is CASSLFQGSTDTQYF. For the CDR3, the DNA is TGTGCCAGCAGTTTATTCCAGGGGAGCACAGATACGCAGTATTTT.

The chain recombines TRBV6-5 with TRBJ1-1, with D tentatively TRBD1 (5 bases). The CDR3 sequence is 16 residues long. The germline V and J ends were trimmed by 2 bases and 0 bases, with 13 bases remaining between them. The germline V gene encodes CDR1 MNHEY and CDR2 SVGAGI. This CDR3 is CASSYGGNIVNTEAFF. The DNA for the CDR3 is TGTGCCAGCAGTTACGGGGGGAACATCGTGAACACTGAAGCTTTCTTT.

V gene TRBV7-9 combines with J gene TRBJ1-3; D is unclear. V lost 5 bases to trimming and J lost 4 bases, with 15 bases between them. Germline loops: CDR1 SEHNR, CDR2 FQNEAQ (reference sequence). The length of the CDR3 is 15 residues. DNA for the CDR3: TGTGCCAGCAGCCCCCCTGTCAGACTCGGAAACACCATATATTTT. This sequence encodes CASSPPVRLGNTIYF.

The V and J genes are TRBV30 and TRBJ1-5, with TRBD1 matching over 7 bases. Germline V gene data show CDR1 as GTSNPN and CDR2 as SVGIG (reference sequence). This CDR3 region has 14 residues. The J segment lost 2 bases and the V segment lost 2 bases, leaving 3 bases of the junction unmatched. The CDR3 bases are TGTGCCTGGAGTACCGACAGGGGCAATCAGCCCCAGCATTTT. It translates to CAWSTDRGNQPQHF.

The V call is TRBV5-1, the J call TRBJ2-2, with TRBD2 matching over 13 bases. CDR1 and CDR2 from the germline V gene are SGHRS and YFSETQ. CDR3 length: 16 amino acids. Trimming cost V 3 bases and J 8 bases; bases outside gene matches: 7. CDR3 DNA sequence: TGCGCCAGCAGCTCGACTAGCGGGGGGACCATTGGGGAGCTGTTTTTT. Encoded protein: CASSSTSGGTIGELFF.

The genes are TRBV4-1 and TRBJ1-5; D may be TRBD1 (6 bases). Trimming took off 2 bases at V and 2 bases at J, with 10 bases between the two ends. CDR1 is MGHRA and CDR2 is YSYEKL in the germline V gene. There are 15 residues in the CDR3. CDR3 nucleotides: TGCGCCAGCAGCCAATCAGGGGAAGGCAATCAGCCCCAGCATTTT. The encoded protein is CASSQSGEGNQPQHF.

The rearrangement links TRBV7-2 to TRBJ2-1; a weak D match, TRBD2 (5 bases). The germline CDR1 and CDR2 sequences are SGHTA and FQGNSA. Trimming removed 2 bases at V and 4 bases at J, with 9 bases between. The CDR3 has 14 residues. In DNA form, the CDR3 reads TGTGCCAGCAGCTTAAGAGGGCGGTACAATGAGCAGTTCTTC. This codes for CASSLRGRYNEQFF.

The chain links TRBV30 to TRBJ1-4; D is unclear. This CDR3 contains 14 residues. Germline CDR1 is GTSNPN and CDR2 is SVGIG (reference sequence). The V gene lost 7 bases and the J gene lost 0 bases, with 12 bases spanning the gap. CDR3 protein: CASGRTSTNEKLFF. CDR3 in DNA: TGTGCCTCCGGCAGGACTTCAACTAATGAAAAACTGTTTTTT.

This chain's CDR3 is CASGTGSGNTIYF. CDR3 in DNA: TGTGCCAGCGGTACAGGTTCTGGAAACACCATATATTTT. V is TRBV6-5 and J is TRBJ1-3; D may be TRBD1 (5 bases). CDR1 MNHEY and CDR2 SVGAGI come from the germline V gene. This CDR3 has 13 residues. The germline V and J ends were trimmed by 8 bases and 1 base, with 9 bases remaining between them.

The chain links TRBV6-1 to TRBJ2-3, with D perhaps TRBD2 (6 bases). Trimming shortened V by 1 base and J by 4 bases, and 9 bases separated the two germline ends. CDR3 size: 14 residues. Germline CDR1 is MNHNS and CDR2 is SASEGT. CDR3: CASSEGLAADTQYF. The CDR3 region has the DNA TGTGCCAGCAGTGAAGGTTTAGCGGCAGATACGCAGTATTTT.

This clone was counted ten times or more. This chain uses TRBV7-2 with TRBJ1-5; D not resolved. Germline assignment: CDR1 SGHTA and CDR2 FQGNSA. The V end was cut by 2 bases, the J end by 6 bases, with 17 bases between. The CDR3 has 16 residues. As DNA, the CDR3 is TGTGCCAGCAGCTTAATGACCCTGGCGGTAGGTCAGCCCCAGCATTTT. Its protein product is CASSLMTLAVGQPQHF.

The rearrangement uses TRBV9 and TRBJ1-5; D call uncertain. The germline gives CDR1 SGDLS, CDR2 YYNGEE. The CDR3 extends over 14 amino acids. The V gene lost 2 bases and the J gene lost 4 bases, with 10 bases spanning the gap. The chain's CDR3 is CASSVGGLNQPQHF. CDR3 sequence (DNA): TGTGCCAGCAGCGTGGGCGGACTTAATCAGCCCCAGCATTTT.

V and J are TRBV27 and TRBJ2-5; weak D call: TRBD1 (5 bases). Germline CDR1 and CDR2: MNHEY and SMNVEV (reference sequence). Between the trimmed V and J ends, which lost 4 bases and 5 bases, there was a span of 14 bases. The CDR3 runs to 14 residues. The DNA for the CDR3 is TGTGCCAGCAGTTCCCAGGGATTAGGGGAGACCCAGTACTTC. The encoded protein is CASSSQGLGETQYF.

V and J are TRBV5-1 and TRBJ2-6, with D perhaps TRBD1 (6 bases). Trimming removed 5 bases at V and 3 bases at J, with 6 bases between. The germline gives CDR1 SGHRS, CDR2 YFSETQ. CDR3 length: 13 amino acids. The CDR3 region is CASRQGGANVLTF. The CDR3 nucleotides read TGCGCCAGCAGACAGGGTGGGGCCAACGTCCTGACTTTC.

The chain recombines TRBV6-5 with TRBJ2-2; 7 nucleotides line up with TRBD1. There are 15 residues in the CDR3. Germline V gene data show CDR1 as MNHEY and CDR2 as SVGAGI. The junction had 5 bases not matched to a gene; V was cut back by 7 bases and J by 0 bases. CDR3 sequence: CASNRQGANTGELFF. DNA for the CDR3: TGTGCCAGCAATCGACAGGGCGCGAACACCGGGGAGCTGTTTTTT.

The V and J genes are TRBV6-1 and TRBJ2-7; perhaps TRBD2 as D (6 bases). The V end was cut by 8 bases, the J end by 2 bases, with 19 bases between. This CDR3 contains 15 residues. Germline V lookup: CDR1 MNHNS, CDR2 SASEGT. Here the CDR3 DNA reads TGTGCCAGCTGGGAGGACGGGGAGATAACCTACGAGCAGTACTTC. The encoded protein is CASWEDGEITYEQYF.

The J gene is TRBJ2-5, the V gene TRBV9, with 14 bases identical to TRBD2. The CDR3 is made up of 17 amino acids. The V segment lost 3 bases and the J segment 5 bases; nucleotides outside the gene matches: 9. Germline CDR1 and CDR2: SGDLS and YYNGEE. The DNA of the CDR3 is TGTGCCAGCAGCGATCAGGGGGGACTAGCGGGAGTCGAGACCCAGTACTTC. Its translation: CASSDQGGLAGVETQYF.

The chain uses TRBV5-1 and TRBJ1-2, with D possibly TRBD1 on 6 matching bases. The CDR3 runs 13 residues. The V gene lost 5 bases and the J gene lost 4 bases, with 12 bases spanning the gap. CDR1 and CDR2 from the germline V gene are SGHRS and YFSETQ. CDR3 nucleotide sequence: TGCGCCAGCAGTGTATCACAGGGCTATGGCTACACCTTC. It translates to CASSVSQGYGYTF.

This chain connects TRBV6-6 to TRBJ2-5, with a tentative D call TRBD1 (5 bases). The length of the CDR3 is 15 residues. Looked up from germline, CDR1 is MNHNY and CDR2 is SVGAGI (reference sequence). V dropped 6 bases and J dropped 2 bases, with 16 bases sitting between them. The CDR3: CASSLRGAAQETQYF. DNA for the CDR3: TGTGCCAGCAGCCTCCGTGGGGCGGCACAAGAGACCCAGTACTTC.

The CDR3 region has the DNA TGTGCCATCAGTGATCGGGGGGTGGGCACTGAAGCTTTCTTT. Protein sequence: CAISDRGVGTEAFF. The chain is built from TRBV10-3 and TRBJ1-1, with TRBD1 as a possible D gene (5 bases). The CDR3 length is 14 residues. CDR1 is ENHRY, CDR2 SYGVKD, per germline. Trimming took off 3 bases at V and 4 bases at J, with 12 bases between the two ends.

The gene calls are TRBV30 and TRBJ1-3; D gene ambiguous. The CDR3 runs to 12 residues. Trimming stripped 0 bases from V and 4 bases from J, with 4 bases between. Germline V gene lookup returns CDR1 GTSNPN and CDR2 SVGIG (reference sequence). The CDR3 reads CAWSVEGNTIYF. In DNA, the CDR3 is TGTGCCTGGAGTGTAGAGGGAAACACCATATATTTT.